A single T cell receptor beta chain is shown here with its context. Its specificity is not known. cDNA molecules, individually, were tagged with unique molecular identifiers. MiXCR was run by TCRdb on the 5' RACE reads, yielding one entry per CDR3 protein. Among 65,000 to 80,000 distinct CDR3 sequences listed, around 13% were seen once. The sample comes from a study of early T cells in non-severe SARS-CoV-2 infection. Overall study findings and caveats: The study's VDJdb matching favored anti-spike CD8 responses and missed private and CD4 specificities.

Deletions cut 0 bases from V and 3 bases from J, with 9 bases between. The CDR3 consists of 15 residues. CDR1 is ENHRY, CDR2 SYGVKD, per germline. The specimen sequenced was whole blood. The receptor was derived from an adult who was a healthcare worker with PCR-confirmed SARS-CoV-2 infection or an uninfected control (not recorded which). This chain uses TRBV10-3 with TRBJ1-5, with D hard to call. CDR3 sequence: CAISESLQINQPQHF. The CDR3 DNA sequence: TGTGCCATCAGTGAGTCGTTGCAGATCAATCAGCCCCAGCATTTT.